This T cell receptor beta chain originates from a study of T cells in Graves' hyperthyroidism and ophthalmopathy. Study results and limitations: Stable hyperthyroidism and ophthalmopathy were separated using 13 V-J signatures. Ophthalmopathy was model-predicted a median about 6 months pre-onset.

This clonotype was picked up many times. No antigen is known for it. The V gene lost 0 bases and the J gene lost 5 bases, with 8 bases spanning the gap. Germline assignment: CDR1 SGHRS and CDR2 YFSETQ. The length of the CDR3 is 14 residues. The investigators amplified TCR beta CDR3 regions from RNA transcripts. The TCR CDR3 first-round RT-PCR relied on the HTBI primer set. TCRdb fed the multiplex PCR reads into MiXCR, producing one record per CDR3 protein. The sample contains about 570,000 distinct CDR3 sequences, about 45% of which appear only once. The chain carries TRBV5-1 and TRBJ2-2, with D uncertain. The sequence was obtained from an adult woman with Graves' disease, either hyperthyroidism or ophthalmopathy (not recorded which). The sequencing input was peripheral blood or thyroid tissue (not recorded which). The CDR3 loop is CASSLGLGTGELFF. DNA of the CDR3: TGCGCCAGCAGCTTGGGGCTGGGGACCGGGGAGCTGTTTTTT.